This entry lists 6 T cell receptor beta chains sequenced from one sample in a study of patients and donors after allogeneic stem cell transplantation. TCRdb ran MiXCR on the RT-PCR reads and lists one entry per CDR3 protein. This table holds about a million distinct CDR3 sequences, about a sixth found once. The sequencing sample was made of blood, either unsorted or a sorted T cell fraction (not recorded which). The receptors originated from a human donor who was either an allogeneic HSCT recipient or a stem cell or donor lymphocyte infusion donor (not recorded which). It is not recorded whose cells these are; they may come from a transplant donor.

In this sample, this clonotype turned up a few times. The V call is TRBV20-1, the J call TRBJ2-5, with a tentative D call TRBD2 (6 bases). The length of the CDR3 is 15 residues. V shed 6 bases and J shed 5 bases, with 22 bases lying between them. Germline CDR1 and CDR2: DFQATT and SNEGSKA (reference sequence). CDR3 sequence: CSAKDAGGVRETQYF. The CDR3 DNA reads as TGCAGTGCCAAGGACGCCGGGGGAGTTAGGGAGACCCAGTACTTC.

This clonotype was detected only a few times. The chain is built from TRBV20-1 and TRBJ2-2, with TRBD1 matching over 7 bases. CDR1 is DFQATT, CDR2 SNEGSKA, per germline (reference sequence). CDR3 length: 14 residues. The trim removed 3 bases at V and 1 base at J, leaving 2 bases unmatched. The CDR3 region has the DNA TGCAGTGCTAGTAGGGGGCGGAACACCGGGGAGCTGTTTTTT. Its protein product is CSASRGRNTGELFF.

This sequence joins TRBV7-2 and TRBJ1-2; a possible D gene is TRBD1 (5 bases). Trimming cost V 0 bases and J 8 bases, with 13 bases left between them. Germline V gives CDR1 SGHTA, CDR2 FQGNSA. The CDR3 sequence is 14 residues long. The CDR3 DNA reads TGTGCCAGCAGCTTAGCAGACAGCCTTTGGGGCTACACCTTC. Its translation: CASSLADSLWGYTF.

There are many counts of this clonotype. CDR3 coding DNA: TGTGCCAGCTCCCCCCAAGACAGTAGCAATCAGCCCCAGCATTTT. Amino acids: CASSPQDSSNQPQHF. This rearrangement joins TRBV18 to TRBJ1-5; possible D gene TRBD1, 5 bases. In germline, CDR1 is KGHSH, CDR2 LQKENI. V shed 6 bases and J shed 0 bases, with 12 bases lying between them. There are 15 residues in the CDR3.

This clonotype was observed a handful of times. CDR3: CASSVLAGGSTGELFF. CDR3 nucleotides: TGTGCCAGCAGTGTACTAGCGGGAGGGTCGACCGGGGAGCTGTTTTTT. The rearrangement uses TRBV25-1 and TRBJ2-2, with TRBD2 matching over 13 bases. The CDR3 loop spans 16 amino acids. The V gene end was trimmed by 4 bases and the J gene end by 5 bases; junction bases not matched to a gene: 4. Looked up from germline, CDR1 is MGHDK and CDR2 is SYGVNS. Using reference TRBV25-1 and TRBJ2-2 for the parts outside the CDR3, the full variable domain is EADIYQTPRYLVIGTGKKITLECSQTMGHDKMYWYQQDPGMELHLIHYSYGVNSTEKGDLSSESTVSRIRTEHFPLTLESARPSHTSQYLCASSVLAGGSTGELFFGEGSRLTVL.

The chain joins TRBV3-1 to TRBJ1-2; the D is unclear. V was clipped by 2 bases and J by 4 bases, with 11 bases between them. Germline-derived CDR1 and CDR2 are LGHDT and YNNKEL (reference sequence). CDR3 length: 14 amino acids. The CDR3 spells CASSQWEGGYGYTF. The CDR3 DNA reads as TGTGCCAGCAGCCAATGGGAGGGCGGCTATGGCTACACCTTC.